The rows below give T cell receptor beta chains drawn from one sample of a study of blood T cell repertoires in COVID-19. Clones were read by immunoSEQ multiplex PCR, and TCRdb kept only the in-frame ones, dropping some. The data contain fewer than 250,000 clones, about 88% of them singletons. Sequenced input: peripheral blood. The source is a man in his 70s with acute or convalescent COVID-19. The CDR3 runs from the conserved cysteine through the conserved F or W. D genes are given only for firm matches. Clone size is not always given. Where it is, it says once, few, many or a class for expanded clones.

clone_size	v_call	d_call	j_call	cdr3_nt	cdr3_aa
many	TRBV2	TRBD2	TRBJ2-7	TGTGCCCTACTCGATCGGGGGACTAGCGCTGGCGAGCAGTACTTC	CALLDRGTSAGEQYF
NA	TRBV18	NA	TRBJ2-5	TGTGCCAGCTCACCATACCAGAAAGAGACCCAGTACTTC	CASSPYQKETQYF
NA	TRBV6-5	NA	TRBJ1-4	TGTGCCAGCAATCTTGGACAGTGGGAAAAACTGTTTTTT	CASNLGQWEKLFF
NA	TRBV5-1	NA	TRBJ1-2	TGCGCCAGCAGCTTGGCCGGGGGGGACGGAGGCTACACCTTC	CASSLAGGDGGYTF
NA	TRBV7-2	TRBD1	TRBJ2-6	TGTGCCAGCACCAAAGACAGGGGGCTGCCTGGGGCCAACGTCCTGACTTTC	CASTKDRGLPGANVLTF
NA	TRBV7-6	TRBD2	TRBJ2-7	TGTGCCAGCAGTCGAGCGGGAGGGCCACTCGAGCAGTACTTC	CASSRAGGPLEQYF
NA	TRBV3-1/TRBV3-2	TRBD2	TRBJ2-7	TGTGCCAGCAGCTCGACTAGCCGTGGCGAGCAGTACTTC	CASSSTSRGEQYF
NA	TRBV6-5	TRBD1	TRBJ2-7	TGTGCCAGCAGTCGAGGACAGGGGGCATACGAGCAGTACTTC	CASSRGQGAYEQYF
NA	TRBV6-2/TRBV6-3	NA	TRBJ2-7	TGTGCCAGCAGTTACTATAGGGGAGAGCAGTACTTC	CASSYYRGEQYF
NA	TRBV11-2	TRBD2	TRBJ2-7	TGTGCCAGCAGCTTTACTTGGACTAGCGGGAGGAGAGGGCACGAGCAGTACTTC	CASSFTWTSGRRGHEQYF
NA	TRBV7-2	TRBD2	TRBJ2-1	TGTGCCAGCAGCTTAGCGGAGGCGGGAGGGCTCAGTGAGCAGTTCTTC	CASSLAEAGGLSEQFF
NA	TRBV5-6	TRBD1	TRBJ2-2	TGTGCCAGCAGCTGGCTATGGACAGGGGGAACGAACACCGGGGAGCTGTTTTTT	CASSWLWTGGTNTGELFF
NA	TRBV2	NA	TRBJ2-7	TGTGCCAGCAAACGGGAGCTCTCCTACGAGCAGTACTTC	CASKRELSYEQYF
NA	TRBV28	NA	TRBJ2-7	TGTGCCAGCAGTTTATCACAGGTCTGGGATGCCGAGCAGTACTTC	CASSLSQVWDAEQYF
NA	TRBV7-2	NA	TRBJ2-7	TGTGCCAGCAGCTTAGAACTAAACTCCTACGAGCAGTACTTC	CASSLELNSYEQYF